This T cell receptor beta chain is from a study of cytomegalovirus exposure and HLA in healthy donors. Study as a whole: HLA-typed donors were the source of approximately 86 million unique TCRs held in an early data release.

Study results and caveats: A prior analysis recorded that most TCR beta V segments were productive about 87% or about 30% of the time. Certain sequence variants were highly shared and formed a cluster, and this cluster was likely a sequencing artifact.

A word on this clone: Its antigen is as yet unknown.

V lost 3 bases and J lost 6; bases outside the gene matches: 9. Germline-derived CDR1 and CDR2 are SGHRS and YFSETQ. The CDR3 spans 17 residues. Primers: 60 Vbeta forward and 13 Jbeta reverse. Assay: immunoSEQ multiplex PCR; the TCRdb copy retains only in-frame clones and omits some. With just over 60,000 clones in the sample, the ten largest clones hold approximately 5%. The source of this sequence is a man aged 25 to 40 in good health and CMV-seropositive. What was sequenced was PBMCs. V usage is TRBV5-1 and J usage is TRBJ2-2, with 12 bases lining up with TRBD1. CDR3 in DNA: TGCGCCAGCAGCTCGGGACAGGGGGCGGTTGACGCCGGGGAGCTGTTTTTT. It specifies CASSSGQGAVDAGELFF. Complete variable domain (other parts from reference TRBV5-1 and TRBJ2-2): KAGVTQTPRYLIKTRGQQVTLSCSPISGHRSVSWYQQTPGQGLQFLFEYFSETQRNKGNFPGRFSGRQFSNSRSEMNVSTLELGDSALYLCASSSGQGAVDAGELFFGEGSRLTVL.